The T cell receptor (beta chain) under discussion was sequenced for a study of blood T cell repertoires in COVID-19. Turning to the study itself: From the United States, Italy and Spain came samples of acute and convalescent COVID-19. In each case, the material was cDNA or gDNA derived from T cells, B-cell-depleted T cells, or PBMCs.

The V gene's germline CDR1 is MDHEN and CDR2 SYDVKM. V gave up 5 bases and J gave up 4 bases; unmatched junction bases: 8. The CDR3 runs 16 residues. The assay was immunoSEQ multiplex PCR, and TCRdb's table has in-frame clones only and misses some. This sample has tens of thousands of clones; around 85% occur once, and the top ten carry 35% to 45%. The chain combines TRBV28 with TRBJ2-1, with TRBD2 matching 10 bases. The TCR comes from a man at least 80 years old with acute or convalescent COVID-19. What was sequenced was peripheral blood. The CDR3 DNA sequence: TGTGCCAGCAGTCCCGCCACTAGCGGGAAATACAATGAGCAGTTCTTC. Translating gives CASSPATSGKYNEQFF. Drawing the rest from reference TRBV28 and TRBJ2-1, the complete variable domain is DVKVTQSSRYLVKRTGEKVFLECVQDMDHENMFWYRQDPGLGLRLIYFSYDVKMKEKGDIPEGYSVSREKKERFSLILESASTNQTSMYLCASSPATSGKYNEQFFGPGTRLTVL.